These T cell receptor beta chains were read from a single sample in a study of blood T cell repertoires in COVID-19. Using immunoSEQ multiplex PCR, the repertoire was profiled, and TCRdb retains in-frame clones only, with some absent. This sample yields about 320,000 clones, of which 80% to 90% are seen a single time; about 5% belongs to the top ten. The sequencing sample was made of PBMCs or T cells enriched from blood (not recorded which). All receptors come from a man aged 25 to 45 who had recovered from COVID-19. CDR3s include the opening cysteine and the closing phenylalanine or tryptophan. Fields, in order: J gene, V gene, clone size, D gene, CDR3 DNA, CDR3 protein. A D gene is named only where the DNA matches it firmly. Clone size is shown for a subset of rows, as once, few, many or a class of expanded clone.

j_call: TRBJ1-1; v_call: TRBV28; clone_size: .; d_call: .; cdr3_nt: TGTGCCAGCACCCCAGGAGGGCCCGAAGCTTTCTTT; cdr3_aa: CASTPGGPEAFF
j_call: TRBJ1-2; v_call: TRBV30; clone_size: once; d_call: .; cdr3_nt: TGTGCCTGGAGGCCCGGAGCTTTCAGCGGCTACACCTTC; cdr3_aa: CAWRPGAFSGYTF
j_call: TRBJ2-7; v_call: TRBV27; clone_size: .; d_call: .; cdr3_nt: TGTGCCAGCAGTTCTAGCAGCCCACCCTACGAGCAGTACTTC; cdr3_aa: CASSSSSPPYEQYF
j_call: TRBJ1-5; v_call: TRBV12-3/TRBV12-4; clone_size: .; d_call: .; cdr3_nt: TGTGCCAGCAGTTGGGCAGACAATCAGCCCCAGCATTTT; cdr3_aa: CASSWADNQPQHF
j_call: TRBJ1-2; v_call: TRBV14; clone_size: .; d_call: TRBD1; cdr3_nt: TGTGCCAGCAGCCAAGACCAGACAGGGAACTATGGCTACACCTTC; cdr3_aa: CASSQDQTGNYGYTF
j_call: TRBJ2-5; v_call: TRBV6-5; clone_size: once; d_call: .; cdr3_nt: TGTGCCAGCAGTTACCAGGGTTTGGACCAAGAGACCCAGTACTTC; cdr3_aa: CASSYQGLDQETQYF
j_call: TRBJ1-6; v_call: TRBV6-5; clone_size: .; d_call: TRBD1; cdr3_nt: TGTGCCAGCAAAGATGCCGGGACAGGGGGCTCACCCCTCCACTTT; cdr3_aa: CASKDAGTGGSPLHF
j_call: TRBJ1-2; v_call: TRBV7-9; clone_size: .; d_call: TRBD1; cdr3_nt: TGTGCCAGCAGCCGCGACAGGGGAGGCACCTTC; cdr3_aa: CASSRDRGGTF
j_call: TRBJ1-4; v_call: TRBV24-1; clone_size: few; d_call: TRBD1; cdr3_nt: TGTGCCACCAGTGATTGGGACAGGCCTGAAAAACTGTTTTTT; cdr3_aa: CATSDWDRPEKLFF
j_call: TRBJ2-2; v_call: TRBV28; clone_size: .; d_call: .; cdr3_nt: TGTGCCAGCAGATCAGCGGGGAACACCGGGGAGCTGTTTTTT; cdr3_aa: CASRSAGNTGELFF
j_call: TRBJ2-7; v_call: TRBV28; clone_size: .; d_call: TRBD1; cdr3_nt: TGTGCCAGCAGTTTGGGGACAGGCTACGAGCAGTACTTC; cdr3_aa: CASSLGTGYEQYF
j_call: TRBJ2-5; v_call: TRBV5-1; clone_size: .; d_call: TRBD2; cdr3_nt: TGCGCCAGCAGCCCCTTGGTCGCGGGGGGACTCGGGGAGACCCAGTACTTC; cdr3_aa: CASSPLVAGGLGETQYF
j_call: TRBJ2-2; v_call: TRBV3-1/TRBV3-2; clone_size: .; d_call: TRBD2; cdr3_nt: TGTGCCAGCGGCGGGGAGGGAAACACCGGGGAGCTGTTTTTT; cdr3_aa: CASGGEGNTGELFF
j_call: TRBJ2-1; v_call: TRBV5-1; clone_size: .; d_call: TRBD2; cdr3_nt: TGCGCCAGCAGTGAGCTAGCGGAAGGCAATGAGCAGTTCTTC; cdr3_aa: CASSELAEGNEQFF
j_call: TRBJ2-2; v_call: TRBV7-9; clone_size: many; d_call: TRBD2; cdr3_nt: TGTGCCAGCAGCTCCAGCGGGGGGGCCGACACCGGGGAGCTGTTTTTT; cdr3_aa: CASSSSGGADTGELFF
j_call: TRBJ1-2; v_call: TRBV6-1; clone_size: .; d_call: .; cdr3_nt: TGTGCCAGCAGTGAGGACAGCCTAAACCGCAATGGCTACACCTTC; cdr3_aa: CASSEDSLNRNGYTF
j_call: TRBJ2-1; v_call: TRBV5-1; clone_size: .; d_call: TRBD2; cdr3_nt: TGCGCCAGCAGCACCGGGACTAGCTACTACAATGAGCAGTTCTTC; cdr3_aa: CASSTGTSYYNEQFF
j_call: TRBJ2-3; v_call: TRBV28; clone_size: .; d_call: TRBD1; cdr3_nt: TGTGCCAGCAGTTTGGGACAGCCCAGCACAGATACGCAGTATTTT; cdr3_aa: CASSLGQPSTDTQYF
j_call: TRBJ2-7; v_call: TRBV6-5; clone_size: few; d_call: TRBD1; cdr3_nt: TGTGCCAGCAGTTGGACAGGGGGTTCCTACGAGCAGTACTTC; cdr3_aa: CASSWTGGSYEQYF